There are a few counts of the clone carrying this T cell receptor (beta chain). The sample belongs to a study of T-cell reconstitution after alpha-beta-depleted transplantation in children. The germline V gene encodes CDR1 MNHEY and CDR2 SVGEGT. V shed 4 bases and J 3 bases; nucleotides not matched to a gene: 8. This CDR3 has 16 residues. During its preparation, the TCRbeta library received unique molecular identifiers. Using its own MiXCR run on the PCR reads, TCRdb lists one record per CDR3 protein. This sample has 610,000 or so distinct CDR3 sequences, with roughly a quarter found just once. The receptor comes from a boy under three years old with Wiskott-Aldrich syndrome, due to receive a stem cell transplant. The sample here was PBMCs, taken before TCRalphabeta/CD19-depleted stem cell transplant. The chain couples TRBV6-2 or TRBV6-3 to TRBJ2-1, with 8 positions matching TRBD2. The CDR3 DNA reads as TGTGCCAGCAGTTCTCCGGGACTAGTGAGCTACAATGAGCAGTTCTTC. This gives the protein CASSSPGLVSYNEQFF.